This entry lists 27 T cell receptor beta chains sequenced from one sample in a study of PD-1 blockade in mismatch repair-deficient tumors. Clones were read by immunoSEQ multiplex PCR, and TCRdb kept only the in-frame ones, dropping some. The data hold about 84,000 clones, with roughly 80% observed a single time. The source was peripheral blood, collected 12 weeks after starting pembrolizumab. The receptors here all came from an adult with mismatch repair-deficient cancer.

The rearrangement links TRBV5-4 to TRBJ1-2; D is ambiguous. With 2 bases removed from V and 4 bases from J, the gap between germline ends came to 9 bases. The CDR3 loop spans 13 amino acids. Looked up from germline, CDR1 is SGHNT and CDR2 is YYREEE (reference sequence). The CDR3, as DNA: TGTGCCAGCAGCTTTCGCCGTCCCTATGGCTACACCTTC. Translation: CASSFRRPYGYTF.

This clone was seen a single time. The rearrangement joins TRBV7-9 to TRBJ2-1, with 8 nucleotides matching TRBD2. Per germline, CDR1 SEHNR and CDR2 FQNEAQ (reference sequence). CDR3 size: 18 residues. Trimming removed 5 bases from V and 9 bases from J; junction bases left unmatched: 21. The DNA of the CDR3 is TGTGCCAGCAGCACCCGGAGTAGCGGGATCCACCACTTGGTTGAGCAGTTCTTC. This encodes CASSTRSSGIHHLVEQFF.

The V and J genes are TRBV27 and TRBJ2-1; 9 nucleotides align to TRBD2. CDR1 is MNHEY, CDR2 SMNVEV, per germline (reference sequence). This CDR3 is 17 amino acids long. With V trimmed by 5 bases and J by 5 bases, 13 bases remained unmatched. The CDR3 protein is CASSALVSGRSNNEQFF. As DNA, the CDR3 is TGTGCCAGCAGTGCCCTGGTGAGCGGGAGGAGTAACAATGAGCAGTTCTTC.

The chain is built from TRBV30 and TRBJ2-1, with 7 nucleotides matching TRBD2. CDR1 and CDR2 from the germline V gene are GTSNPN and SVGIG (reference sequence). The V and J ends lost 2 bases and 0 bases, in that order; junction bases with no gene match: 4. The CDR3 extends over 15 amino acids. CDR3 residues: CAWSSGGSSYNEQFF. The CDR3 DNA sequence: TGTGCCTGGAGTTCGGGCGGGAGCTCCTACAATGAGCAGTTCTTC.

The rearrangement uses TRBV7-8 and TRBJ2-7, with 10 bases matching TRBD2. The CDR3 has 16 amino acids. Germline V CDR1 and CDR2: SGHVS, FQNEAQ. V lost 2 bases, J lost 1 base, and 5 bases stayed unmatched. In nucleotides, the CDR3 is TGTGCCAGCAGCTTACTAGCGGGAGTTAGTTCCTACGAGCAGTACTTC. It translates to CASSLLAGVSSYEQYF.

The chain employs TRBV27 and TRBJ2-3; D may be TRBD1 (6 bases). Germline V lookup: CDR1 MNHEY, CDR2 SMNVEV (reference sequence). V gave up 3 bases and J gave up 7 bases, with 8 bases separating them. This CDR3 is 12 amino acids long. The CDR3 sequence is CASSLDSYTQYF. CDR3 coding DNA: TGTGCCAGCAGTTTGGACAGCTATACGCAGTATTTT.

The V gene is TRBV7-9, the J gene TRBJ2-1; D ambiguous. This CDR3 has 11 residues. From germline, CDR1 is SEHNR and CDR2 FQNEAQ (reference sequence). The V end lost 5 bases, the J end lost 2 bases, and 1 base lay between the germline ends. CDR3 region: CASSAYNEQFF. In DNA form, the CDR3 reads TGTGCCAGCAGCGCCTACAATGAGCAGTTCTTC. Based on the CDR3 plus reference TRBV7-9 and TRBJ2-1, the full variable domain is DTGVSQNPRHKITKRGQNVTFRCDPISEHNRLYWYRQTLGQGPEFLTYFQNEAQLEKSRLLSDRFSAERPKGSFSTLEIQRTEQGDSAMYLCASSAYNEQFFGPGTRLTVL.

V usage is TRBV19 and J usage is TRBJ2-7; D is ambiguous. From germline, CDR1 is LNHDA and CDR2 SQIVND (reference sequence). The CDR3 has 13 residues. V lost 3 bases, J lost 3 bases, and 9 bases lay in between. CDR3 nucleotides: TGTGCCAGTAGTATTACTACCAGCTACGAGCAGTACTTC. Its translation: CASSITTSYEQYF. The full variable domain, completed using reference TRBV19 and TRBJ2-7, is DGGITQSPKYLFRKEGQNVTLSCEQNLNHDAMYWYRQDPGQGLRLIYYSQIVNDFQKGDIAEGYSVSREKKESFPLTVTSAQKNPTAFYLCASSITTSYEQYFGPGTRLTVT.

This clone appeared a single time. This chain connects TRBV6-1 to TRBJ2-3; 8 bases map to TRBD2. The CDR3 totals 14 residues. J gave up 7 bases and V 6 bases, and 9 bases lay outside the gene matches. The germline V gene encodes CDR1 MNHNS and CDR2 SASEGT. The CDR3 spells CASRRPGGPNTQYF. The CDR3 DNA follows: TGTGCCAGCAGACGTCCGGGAGGGCCAAATACGCAGTATTTT.

V is TRBV5-1 and J is TRBJ2-7; D is possibly TRBD1 or TRBD2 (5 bases each). The V end lost 4 bases, the J end lost 1 base, and 15 bases lay between the germline ends. The germline gives CDR1 SGHRS, CDR2 YFSETQ. This CDR3 spans 15 amino acids. CDR3 sequence (DNA): TGCGCCAGCAGCCCGGGGCAGGGAAATTCCTACGAGCAGTACTTC. Translated, it gives CASSPGQGNSYEQYF.

In DNA form, the CDR3 reads TGTGCCAGTAGCCATCAAGTTGGGAATGAGCAGTTCTTC. Translation: CASSHQVGNEQFF. The gene calls are TRBV19 and TRBJ2-1, with D uncertain. The CDR3 is 13 residues long. Germline V gene data show CDR1 as LNHDA and CDR2 as SQIVND (reference sequence). Trimming removed 6 bases at V and 7 bases at J, with 13 bases between.

This sequence joins TRBV11-1 and TRBJ1-2; D may be TRBD1 (5 bases). This CDR3 spans 15 amino acids. Germline lookup yields CDR1 SGHAT and CDR2 FQDESV (reference sequence). V was clipped by 5 bases and J by 1 base, with 14 bases between them. The CDR3: CASSPGTVLNYGYTF. CDR3 sequence (DNA): TGTGCCAGCAGCCCAGGGACCGTACTTAACTATGGCTACACCTTC.

V usage is TRBV5-6 and J usage is TRBJ1-5; D gene ambiguous. From germline, CDR1 is SGHDT and CDR2 YYEEEE. The CDR3 contains 12 residues. V was shortened by 2 bases and J by 6 bases, with 6 bases between the two germline ends. In nucleotides, the CDR3 is TGTGCCAGCAGCTTTGGAAGTCAGCCCCAGCATTTT. Its protein product is CASSFGSQPQHF.

This CDR3 reads CASSLMGIRTEAFF. The CDR3 region has the DNA TGTGCCAGCAGCTTAATGGGGATAAGAACTGAAGCTTTCTTT. The V and J genes are TRBV7-2 and TRBJ1-1; D is uncertain. The germline V gene has CDR1 SGHTA and CDR2 FQGNSA. Trimming pared 2 bases from V and 5 bases from J, leaving 12 bases between. CDR3 length: 14 amino acids.

The chain joins TRBV30 to TRBJ2-3, with no clear D. V lost 4 bases and J 0 bases, leaving 8 bases between the germline ends. The CDR3 loop spans 13 amino acids. Germline V lookup: CDR1 GTSNPN, CDR2 SVGIG (reference sequence). CDR3 in DNA: TGTGCCTGGACCCCAGGAAGCACAGATACGCAGTATTTT. Its protein is CAWTPGSTDTQYF.

This rearrangement joins TRBV5-1 to TRBJ2-7, with D perhaps TRBD1 or TRBD2 (6 bases each). The V gene's germline CDR1 is SGHRS and CDR2 YFSETQ. The CDR3 extends over 15 amino acids. V lost 0 bases to trimming and J lost 2 bases, with 12 bases between them. The CDR3 nucleotides read TGCGCCAGCAGCTTGGGGAGGGGGGCCGCCTACGAGCAGTACTTC. Translation gives CASSLGRGAAYEQYF.

This chain uses TRBV2 with TRBJ2-2; D not resolved. Germline V CDR1 and CDR2: SNHLY, FYNNEI. This CDR3 contains 14 residues. Trimming shortened V by 4 bases and J by 1 base, and 7 bases separated the two germline ends. The CDR3 loop is CASSVEVNTGELFF. CDR3 DNA sequence: TGTGCCAGCAGTGTGGAAGTGAACACCGGGGAGCTGTTTTTT. Drawing the rest from reference TRBV2 and TRBJ2-2, the complete variable domain is EPEVTQTPSHQVTQMGQEVILRCVPISNHLYFYWYRQILGQKVEFLVSFYNNEISEKSEIFDDQFSVERPDGSNFTLKIRSTKLEDSAMYFCASSVEVNTGELFFGEGSRLTVL.

The chain uses TRBV7-4 and TRBJ2-4; 9 bases match TRBD1. V lost 6 bases and J lost 2; bases outside the gene matches: 11. Germline CDR1 is SGHVT and CDR2 is SQSDAQ. This CDR3 is 17 amino acids long. The CDR3 is CASRSGTGNYTKNIQYF. The CDR3 DNA sequence: TGTGCCAGCAGAAGCGGGACAGGGAACTATACCAAAAACATTCAGTACTTC.

This clone appeared a single time. V gene TRBV5-1 combines with J gene TRBJ2-3; 11 nucleotides line up with TRBD2. Trimming removed 1 base from V and 4 bases from J; junction bases left unmatched: 8. This CDR3 contains 17 residues. Per germline, CDR1 SGHRS and CDR2 YFSETQ. CDR3 coding DNA: TGCGCCAGCAGCTTGCAACTAGCGGGAGTTAGCGCAGATACGCAGTATTTT. Translation: CASSLQLAGVSADTQYF.

This clone was recorded a few times. The chain employs TRBV19 and TRBJ1-1; D call uncertain. The V gene lost 4 bases and the J gene lost 1 base, with 7 bases spanning the gap. The CDR3 is 13 amino acids. CDR1 LNHDA and CDR2 SQIVND come from the germline V gene (reference sequence). CDR3 region: CASSRPQNTEAFF. DNA of the CDR3: TGTGCCAGTAGTAGGCCCCAGAACACTGAAGCTTTCTTT. The entire variable domain, with the rest obtained from reference TRBV19 and TRBJ1-1, is as follows: DGGITQSPKYLFRKEGQNVTLSCEQNLNHDAMYWYRQDPGQGLRLIYYSQIVNDFQKGDIAEGYSVSREKKESFPLTVTSAQKNPTAFYLCASSRPQNTEAFFGQGTRLTVV.

This chain uses TRBV29-1 with TRBJ2-4; D not resolved. V was shortened by 5 bases and J by 1 base, with 9 bases between the two germline ends. CDR1 SQVTM and CDR2 ANQGSEA come from the germline V gene. The CDR3 is made up of 13 amino acids. The CDR3 DNA reads as TGCAGCGTTCTCAAGGGTGCCAAAAACATTCAGTACTTC. Encoded protein: CSVLKGAKNIQYF.

V gene TRBV6-5 combines with J gene TRBJ2-7; TRBD1 agrees at 11 bases. CDR3 length: 12 residues. The ends lost 10 bases at V and 6 bases at J; junction bases unmatched: 5. CDR1 is MNHEY, CDR2 SVGAGI, per germline. CDR3 residues: CAIRTGGGEQYF. Written as DNA, the CDR3 is TGTGCCATACGGACAGGGGGCGGCGAGCAGTACTTC.

CDR3 coding DNA: TGTGCCAGCAGCTTAGTTGAGAGGGTTGGACAGCCCCAGCATTTT. Its translation: CASSLVERVGQPQHF. V is TRBV7-2 and J is TRBJ1-5, with D unresolved. CDR1 SGHTA and CDR2 FQGNSA come from the germline V gene. The CDR3 runs to 15 residues. Trimming took 1 base from V and 7 from J, leaving 14 bases between them. The full variable domain, its missing parts supplied by reference TRBV7-2 and TRBJ1-5, is GAGVSQSPSNKVTEKGKDVELRCDPISGHTALYWYRQSLGQGLEFLIYFQGNSAPDKSGLPSDRFSAERTGGSVSTLTIQRTQQEDSAVYLCASSLVERVGQPQHFGDGTRLSIL.

For the CDR3, the DNA is TGTGCCAGCAGTGACCTTGGGTGGGAACAAGAGACCCAGTACTTC. As protein: CASSDLGWEQETQYF. The chain combines TRBV2 with TRBJ2-5; no clear D. Trimming cost V 3 bases and J 2 bases, with 13 bases left between them. Germline V gene lookup returns CDR1 SNHLY and CDR2 FYNNEI. The CDR3 consists of 15 residues.

This clone has only a few counts. The V call is TRBV11-3, the J call TRBJ1-2, with no clear D. There are 12 residues in the CDR3. Trimming took off 5 bases at V and 0 bases at J, with 4 bases between the two ends. Germline-derived CDR1 and CDR2 are SGHNT and YENEEA. The DNA of the CDR3 is TGTGCCAGCAGCCTAACTAACTATGGCTACACCTTC. It translates to CASSLTNYGYTF.

In its sample, this clone was seen a few times. The chain has TRBV7-6 and TRBJ2-1; D may match TRBD1 or TRBD2 (5 bases each). The CDR3 has 14 amino acids. The V end lost 3 bases, the J end lost 6 bases, and 12 bases lay between the germline ends. The germline gives CDR1 SGHVS, CDR2 FNYEAQ. The CDR3 protein is CASSFSGTPNEQFF. The CDR3 DNA reads TGTGCCAGCAGCTTTTCCGGGACGCCCAATGAGCAGTTCTTC.

V usage is TRBV27 and J usage is TRBJ2-1, with TRBD1 as a possible D gene (5 bases). This CDR3 contains 15 residues. Trimming removed 4 bases from V and 2 bases from J, with 12 bases in between. CDR1 and CDR2 from the germline V gene are MNHEY and SMNVEV (reference sequence). The CDR3 coding sequence is TGTGCCAGCAGTTCGACAGTTCTAGCCTACAATGAGCAGTTCTTC. It codes for CASSSTVLAYNEQFF.